The clone carrying this T cell receptor (beta chain) has ten or more counts. This record comes from a study of blood T cell repertoires in COVID-19. Study-level background: Both acute and convalescent COVID-19 samples were obtained from the United States, Italy and Spain. Sample material is recorded as cDNA or gDNA derived from T cells, B-cell-depleted T cells, or PBMCs.

Authors' data handling: Quantification of nucleated cells was approximated via reference gene primer amplification. TCRdb keeps only in-frame clones here, not all; method: immunoSEQ multiplex PCR. That table furnishes V, J and clone size, whereas the DNA furnished D and trimming. The sample holds 75,000 to 100,000 clones, around 82% seen once. The V gene lost 5 bases and the J gene lost 4 bases, with 8 bases spanning the gap. The CDR3 length is 11 residues. The germline V gene has CDR1 SQVTM and CDR2 ANQGSEA. This chain joins TRBV29-1 and TRBJ1-1, with TRBD1 as a possible D gene (5 bases). This receptor was taken from a human donor in a cohort sampled during active COVID-19. Sequencing was carried out using peripheral blood. The CDR3 sequence: CSVKGATEAFF. The CDR3 DNA sequence: TGCAGCGTTAAAGGGGCCACTGAAGCTTTCTTT.